The 13 T cell receptor beta chains below were found in one sample sequenced in a study of identical twins. MiXCR, applied by TCRdb to the 5' RACE reads, yields one record per CDR3 protein. The data show 250,000 or so distinct CDR3 sequences, with about 7% seen just once and roughly 3.7% held by the top ten. This sample was shared with a second study, whose subject was yellow fever vaccine responses in identical twins.

Sequencing was done on a sample of memory (CD45RO+) T cells sorted from blood. The receptor set was obtained from a woman aged 18 to 35 in good health.

This clonotype showed up just a few times. V usage is TRBV7-9 and J usage is TRBJ2-6; D ambiguous. Germline CDR1 reads SEHNR; CDR2 reads FQNEAQ (reference sequence). The CDR3 is 17 residues long. V was shortened by 0 bases and J by 0 bases, with 9 bases between the two germline ends. Written as DNA, the CDR3 is TGTGCCAGCAGCTTAGCCAGGAGTAGCTCTGGGGCCAACGTCCTGACTTTC. This encodes CASSLARSSSGANVLTF.

This clonotype has ten or more counts. This chain links TRBV20-1 with TRBJ2-5; 8 positions agree with TRBD2. Germline CDR1 reads DFQATT; CDR2 reads SNEGSKA (reference sequence). V trimming: 3 bases; J trimming: 5 bases; junction bases outside the gene matches: 5. CDR3 length: 13 amino acids. CDR3 nucleotides: TGCAGTGCTAGCGGGGGGGTTTACGAGACCCAGTACTTC. Residues: CSASGGVYETQYF.

This clonotype showed up many times. The chain combines TRBV14 with TRBJ2-3; D gene ambiguous. Germline loops: CDR1 SGHDN, CDR2 FVKESK. The CDR3 loop spans 15 amino acids. V was shortened by 1 base and J by 4 bases, with 12 bases between the two germline ends. CDR3 in amino acids: CASSQVGSASDTQYF. The CDR3 DNA reads TGTGCCAGCAGCCAAGTCGGATCCGCGTCAGATACGCAGTATTTT.

This clonotype was observed a handful of times. The chain is built from TRBV7-7 and TRBJ2-2, with 12 bases identical to TRBD2. CDR3 length: 17 residues. Germline V CDR1 and CDR2: SSHAT, FNYEAQ (reference sequence). J was trimmed by 4 bases and V by 1 base; bases with no gene match: 4. The CDR3 nucleotides read TGTGCCAGCAGCTTAGAACTAGCGGGAGGAGGCACCGGGGAGCTGTTTTTT. Its translation is CASSLELAGGGTGELFF. Full variable domain (rest looked up from reference TRBV7-7 and TRBJ2-2): GAGVSQSPRYKVTKRGQDVTLRCDPISSHATLYWYQQALGQGPEFLTYFNYEAQPDKSGLPSDRFSAERPEGSISTLTIQRTEQRDSAMYRCASSLELAGGGTGELFFGEGSRLTVL.

This clonotype was counted ten times or more. The chain uses TRBV3-1 and TRBJ1-3; D gene unclear. The CDR3 runs 14 residues. The V gene's germline CDR1 is LGHDT and CDR2 YNNKEL (reference sequence). Trimming removed 1 base at V and 2 bases at J, with 6 bases between. The CDR3 spells CASSQGLTGNTIYF. CDR3 nucleotides: TGTGCCAGCAGCCAAGGACTGACTGGAAACACCATATATTTT.

The gene calls are TRBV6-1 and TRBJ2-2, with D possibly matching TRBD2 (6 bases). Germline V gene data show CDR1 as MNHNS and CDR2 as SASEGT. The CDR3 totals 19 residues. Trimming shortened V by 7 bases and J by 4 bases, and 28 bases separated the two germline ends. CDR3 DNA sequence: TGTGCCAGCACTACCAGAGGGAGGTGGCGTGGGCAGAGCACCGGGGAGCTGTTTTTT. Protein: CASTTRGRWRGQSTGELFF.

This clonotype was detected ten times or more. The genes are TRBV12-3 or TRBV12-4 and TRBJ2-3, with 7 bases aligning to TRBD1. V shed 5 bases and J 0 bases; nucleotides not matched to a gene: 8. The CDR3 is made up of 16 amino acids. In DNA, the CDR3 is TGTGCCAGCAGTCTAGGGGACAGTCCTAGCACAGATACGCAGTATTTT. This sequence encodes CASSLGDSPSTDTQYF.

This clonotype was seen a few times. The chain combines TRBV27 with TRBJ1-1, with D perhaps matching TRBD1 (5 bases). The CDR3 consists of 14 residues. In germline, CDR1 is MNHEY, CDR2 SMNVEV (reference sequence). V gave up 6 bases and J gave up 5 bases, with 16 bases separating them. This CDR3 reads CASSSRGERTEAFF. CDR3 DNA sequence: TGTGCCAGCAGCTCGAGGGGAGAGAGGACTGAAGCTTTCTTT.

This clonotype was observed a handful of times. CDR3: CASSQGHTTAGGRNEQFF. The CDR3 bases are TGCGCCAGCAGCCAAGGGCATACAACAGCGGGGGGGCGTAATGAGCAGTTCTTC. The chain combines TRBV4-1 with TRBJ2-1, with 10 bases matching TRBD2. The germline V gene has CDR1 MGHRA and CDR2 YSYEKL. The junction had 13 bases not matched to a gene; V was cut back by 1 base and J by 7 bases. This CDR3 contains 18 residues.

This clonotype was seen repeatedly, ten times or more. CDR3 DNA: TGTGCCAGCAGTGAAGAGGGTTTTCGGGCTTTCTTT. Protein product: CASSEEGFRAFF. The chain links TRBV2 to TRBJ1-1; no definite D call. CDR3 length equals 12 residues. Germline CDR1 SNHLY, CDR2 FYNNEI. Trimming stripped 1 base from V and 11 bases from J, with 11 bases between.

This clonotype was detected ten times or more. The chain is built from TRBV20-1 and TRBJ2-7; TRBD2 matches 14 bases. V was clipped by 5 bases and J by 3 bases; unmatched bases: 0. Germline V lookup: CDR1 DFQATT, CDR2 SNEGSKA (reference sequence). This CDR3 spans 13 amino acids. The DNA of the CDR3 is TGCAGTGCTGGACTAGCGGGAGGCTACGAGCAGTACTTC. As protein: CSAGLAGGYEQYF.

This clonotype was seen at least ten times. V gene TRBV20-1 combines with J gene TRBJ2-7; tentatively, D is TRBD1 (5 bases). Germline assignment: CDR1 DFQATT and CDR2 SNEGSKA (reference sequence). Trimming pared 4 bases from V and 2 bases from J, leaving 9 bases between. The CDR3 covers 12 residues. This CDR3 is CSATTETYEQYV. In DNA, the CDR3 is TGCAGTGCTACGACAGAAACCTACGAGCAGTACGTC.

In this sample, this clonotype turned up many times. The chain's CDR3 is CAISEGDRTANYGYTF. The CDR3 DNA follows: TGTGCCATCAGTGAGGGGGACAGGACCGCTAACTATGGCTACACCTTC. V usage is TRBV10-3 and J usage is TRBJ1-2; TRBD1 agrees at 8 bases. The J segment lost 0 bases and the V segment lost 2 bases, leaving 5 bases of the junction unmatched. This CDR3 region has 16 residues. Germline values: CDR1 ENHRY, CDR2 SYGVKD.